These 32 T cell receptor beta chains share one sample of origin, sequenced in a study of shared clonotypes between healthy human individuals. Method: immunoSEQ multiplex PCR; TCRdb's copy keeps in-frame clones and lacks some. The sample holds hundreds of thousands of clones; 85% to 95% are singletons and the top ten take 0.11%. CD8 cells regarded as naive lacked CD45RO, were positively chosen for CCR7, and omitted terminally differentiated effector memory CD45RA+ cells. The sequencing input was naive CD8+ T cells sorted from blood. These receptors all stem from a woman aged 25 to 39 in good health.

This chain links TRBV14 with TRBJ2-7, with no clear D. The CDR3 spans 16 residues. Germline assignment: CDR1 SGHDN and CDR2 FVKESK. V gave up 1 base and J gave up 3 bases, with 16 bases separating them. The chain's CDR3 is CASSQAGAARDYEQYF. The CDR3 DNA is TGTGCCAGCAGCCAAGCAGGTGCCGCCCGAGACTACGAGCAGTACTTC.

The CDR3 loop reads CATAPGTSGNTIYF. In nucleotides, the CDR3 is TGTGCCACCGCCCCCGGGACATCAGGAAACACCATATATTTT. The gene calls are TRBV19 and TRBJ1-3, with D possibly being TRBD1 (6 bases). This CDR3 is 14 amino acids long. Germline CDR1 reads LNHDA; CDR2 reads SQIVND (reference sequence). V gave up 10 bases and J gave up 4 bases, with 17 bases separating them.

This chain connects TRBV5-1 to TRBJ2-7; 8 bases map to TRBD1. This CDR3 is 14 amino acids long. The trim removed 3 bases at V and 4 bases at J, leaving 6 bases unmatched. The germline gives CDR1 SGHRS, CDR2 YFSETQ. CDR3 sequence (DNA): TGCGCCAGCAGCTCATGGACAGGGAAGTACGAGCAGTACTTC. Translated, it gives CASSSWTGKYEQYF.

The chain uses TRBV5-6 and TRBJ2-7; 7 nucleotides line up with TRBD1. CDR3 length equals 12 residues. V lost 3 bases, J lost 7 bases, and 4 bases stayed unmatched. Per germline, CDR1 SGHDT and CDR2 YYEEEE. Here the CDR3 DNA reads TGTGCCAGCAGCTCGGACAGGCTGGAGCAGTACTTC. This codes for CASSSDRLEQYF.

The genes are TRBV19 and TRBJ2-7; D call uncertain. Germline V lookup: CDR1 LNHDA, CDR2 SQIVND (reference sequence). The CDR3 length is 16 residues. Trimming shortened V by 3 bases and J by 6 bases, and 21 bases separated the two germline ends. The CDR3 DNA follows: TGTGCCAGTAGTATTTCGATAGGCCCTTCCGGTGGCGAGCAGTACTTC. Translation gives CASSISIGPSGGEQYF. The variable domain in full, with the rest retrieved from reference TRBV19 and TRBJ2-7, is DGGITQSPKYLFRKEGQNVTLSCEQNLNHDAMYWYRQDPGQGLRLIYYSQIVNDFQKGDIAEGYSVSREKKESFPLTVTSAQKNPTAFYLCASSISIGPSGGEQYFGPGTRLTVT.

This rearrangement joins TRBV28 to TRBJ1-2; TRBD1 matches at 7 bases. The germline CDR1 and CDR2 sequences are MDHEN and SYDVKM. The V gene end was trimmed by 5 bases and the J gene end by 4 bases; junction bases not matched to a gene: 1. The CDR3 loop spans 12 amino acids. CDR3 bases: TGTGCCAGCAGTCCAGGGGGCTATGGCTACACCTTC. It translates to CASSPGGYGYTF.

The chain has TRBV4-2 and TRBJ1-2; D ambiguous. The CDR3 runs to 15 residues. The germline V and J ends were trimmed by 4 bases and 5 bases, with 17 bases remaining between them. Germline V gene lookup returns CDR1 LGHNA and CDR2 YNFKEQ. CDR3 residues: CASSPLVGQLYGYTF. The CDR3 DNA sequence: TGTGCCAGCAGCCCCCTAGTTGGGCAGTTATATGGCTACACCTTC.

On this clone itself: The same CDR3 can be traced to other DNA sequences in this sample. The rearrangement uses TRBV9 and TRBJ2-3; TRBD1 is a possible D gene (5 bases). Germline V gene lookup returns CDR1 SGDLS and CDR2 YYNGEE. The CDR3 loop spans 15 amino acids. V dropped 0 bases and J dropped 0 bases, with 8 bases sitting between them. CDR3: CASSVEGVSTDTQYF. DNA of the CDR3: TGTGCCAGCAGCGTAGAAGGGGTAAGCACAGATACGCAGTATTTT.

This chain links TRBV7-9 with TRBJ1-4; D remains unclear. The CDR3 covers 15 residues. Germline V lookup: CDR1 SEHNR, CDR2 FQNEAQ (reference sequence). Trimming cost V 6 bases and J 4 bases, with 15 bases left between them. In DNA, the CDR3 is TGTGCCAGCAGGTCCCCGGGCAGGAATAATGAAAAACTGTTTTTT. Residues: CASRSPGRNNEKLFF.

J is TRBJ2-3 and V is TRBV30; D perhaps matches TRBD2 (5 bases). Per germline, CDR1 GTSNPN and CDR2 SVGIG (reference sequence). With 5 bases removed from V and 4 bases from J, the gap between germline ends came to 7 bases. The CDR3 has 11 residues. This chain's CDR3 is CAWELADTQYF. CDR3 bases: TGTGCCTGGGAACTAGCAGATACGCAGTATTTT.

The chain couples TRBV19 to TRBJ2-7; TRBD2 aligns across 13 bases. V dropped 3 bases and J dropped 7; count of bases not matched to a gene: 6. Looked up from germline, CDR1 is LNHDA and CDR2 is SQIVND (reference sequence). The CDR3 runs to 15 residues. CDR3 bases: TGTGCCAGTAGTATCGGACTAGCGGGAGATTATGAGCAGTACTTC. Its protein is CASSIGLAGDYEQYF.

The rearrangement joins TRBV19 to TRBJ2-3, with 12 bases aligning to TRBD2. The CDR3 contains 18 residues. Per germline, CDR1 LNHDA and CDR2 SQIVND (reference sequence). V shed 4 bases, J shed 6 bases, and the junction held 14 bases outside the gene matches. The CDR3 loop is CASSTRPGLAGSSDTQYF. DNA of the CDR3: TGTGCCAGTAGTACTCGACCGGGACTAGCGGGCTCGTCGGATACGCAGTATTTT.

The chain links TRBV15 to TRBJ2-1; D is possibly TRBD2 (5 bases). CDR1 and CDR2 from the germline V gene are LNHNV and YYDKDF (reference sequence). The CDR3 extends over 19 amino acids. Trimming stripped 1 base from V and 5 bases from J, with 24 bases between. The CDR3 loop reads CATSRGHPMTLVYDNEQFF. CDR3 bases: TGTGCCACCAGCAGAGGCCACCCGATGACACTAGTCTACGACAATGAGCAGTTCTTC.

J is TRBJ1-3 and V is TRBV5-1; unclear D gene. From germline, CDR1 is SGHRS and CDR2 YFSETQ. V was pared by 4 bases and J by 7 bases, with 18 bases between. This CDR3 has 15 residues. CDR3: CASSPRSWQRNTIYF. The CDR3 nucleotides read TGCGCCAGCAGCCCCCGCAGCTGGCAGAGGAACACCATATATTTT.

The chain uses TRBV6-1 and TRBJ2-7, with D perhaps matching TRBD2 (6 bases). CDR3 length: 17 residues. Germline CDR1 and CDR2: MNHNS and SASEGT. Trimming stripped 2 bases from V and 2 bases from J, with 19 bases between. The CDR3 DNA sequence: TGTGCCAGCAGTGAATCCGGCGGGGCTGGCCGTCCCTACGAGCAGTACTTC. Protein product: CASSESGGAGRPYEQYF.

V and J are TRBV5-1 and TRBJ2-1; 10 nucleotides match TRBD2. The V gene end was trimmed by 1 base and the J gene end by 6 bases; junction bases not matched to a gene: 7. CDR3 length: 16 residues. Germline CDR1 and CDR2: SGHRS and YFSETQ. CDR3 DNA: TGCGCCAGCAGCTTGCGGGGCCTAGCGGGAGTCAATGAGCAGTTCTTC. Protein sequence: CASSLRGLAGVNEQFF.

This clone was observed a single time. The gene calls are TRBV7-9 and TRBJ2-7; tentatively, D is TRBD1 (6 bases). The V end was cut by 7 bases, the J end by 3 bases, with 19 bases between. CDR1 SEHNR and CDR2 FQNEAQ come from the germline V gene (reference sequence). The CDR3 contains 15 residues. CDR3 DNA sequence: TGTGCCAGCACCGCCCAGGGGTTTCCCCACTACGAGCAGTACTTC. Its translation: CASTAQGFPHYEQYF.

The genes are TRBV14 and TRBJ2-5; maybe TRBD1 (5 bases). Near its end, the DNA agrees better with TRBJ2-7, so the J call may be wrong. The CDR3 is 13 amino acids. The germline V gene encodes CDR1 SGHDN and CDR2 FVKESK. CDR3 in amino acids: CASSPQDIYEQYF. The DNA of the CDR3 is TGTGCCAGCAGCCCTCAGGACATCTACGAGCAGTACTTC.

This chain uses TRBV14 with TRBJ2-2; D call uncertain. Germline-derived CDR1 and CDR2 are SGHDN and FVKESK. Trimming took off 1 base at V and 0 bases at J, with 6 bases between the two ends. This CDR3 spans 15 amino acids. The CDR3 DNA reads TGTGCCAGCAGCCAAGGTTCAGCGAACACCGGGGAGCTGTTTTTT. Translated, it gives CASSQGSANTGELFF.

The chain combines TRBV28 with TRBJ1-1; D is uncertain. The CDR3 consists of 14 residues. The ends were cut back, 8 bases at V and 6 bases at J, with 19 bases in the middle. Germline V CDR1 and CDR2: MDHEN, SYDVKM. CDR3 sequence reads: CASVPLRGIAEAFF. CDR3 nucleotides: TGTGCCAGCGTCCCACTCCGAGGAATAGCTGAAGCTTTCTTT.

The rearrangement links TRBV28 to TRBJ1-2; D remains ambiguous. The germline V gene has CDR1 MDHEN and CDR2 SYDVKM. V was trimmed by 5 bases and J by 5 bases, leaving 12 bases between them. The CDR3 runs 13 residues. In DNA form, the CDR3 reads TGTGCCAGCAGTCCCCTAGGGAGTTATGGCTACACCTTC. This translates into CASSPLGSYGYTF.

Here the CDR3 DNA reads TGTGCCAGCAGTCTCCTACAGGGGAGCTATGGCTACACCTTC. As protein: CASSLLQGSYGYTF. This chain uses TRBV27 with TRBJ1-2; 7 bases agree with TRBD1. Germline CDR1 MNHEY, CDR2 SMNVEV (reference sequence). With V trimmed by 5 bases and J by 4 bases, 7 bases remained unmatched. The CDR3 consists of 14 residues.

The chain links TRBV12-5 to TRBJ1-1; 8 bases align to TRBD1. V lost 1 base to trimming and J lost 0 bases; unmatched junction nucleotides: 1. Germline CDR1 and CDR2: LGHNT and FRNRAP. The CDR3 sequence is 15 residues long. The CDR3 DNA reads TGTGCTAGTGGTTTGGGACAGGGGATGAACACTGAAGCTTTCTTT. Residues: CASGLGQGMNTEAFF.

The V call is TRBV29-1, the J call TRBJ1-2, with D tentatively TRBD1 (5 bases). This CDR3 region has 15 residues. Germline V CDR1 and CDR2: SQVTM, ANQGSEA. V lost 1 base, J lost 4 bases, and 16 bases lay in between. The CDR3 protein is CSVEGEGNWVYGYTF. The CDR3 DNA reads TGCAGCGTTGAAGGGGAGGGGAATTGGGTCTATGGCTACACCTTC.

J is TRBJ2-7 and V is TRBV28; D perhaps matches TRBD2 (6 bases). Germline V gene lookup returns CDR1 MDHEN and CDR2 SYDVKM. Trimming shortened V by 4 bases and J by 2 bases, and 12 bases separated the two germline ends. CDR3 length equals 14 residues. The CDR3 spells CASSSTLAAYEQYF. CDR3 DNA sequence: TGTGCCAGCAGTTCCACACTAGCCGCCTACGAGCAGTACTTC.

This chain links TRBV5-1 with TRBJ2-7, with TRBD1 matching 9 bases. The CDR3 is 15 amino acids. V was pared by 4 bases and J by 5 bases, with 10 bases of the junction left unmatched. Per the germline V gene, CDR1 is SGHRS and CDR2 is YFSETQ. The CDR3 loop reads CASSPAGQGSDEQYF. The CDR3 DNA reads as TGCGCCAGCAGCCCCGCAGGACAGGGGTCTGACGAGCAGTACTTC.

This clone has a single count. V gene TRBV19 combines with J gene TRBJ1-2, with TRBD1 identical over 7 bases. The J segment lost 4 bases and the V segment lost 5 bases, leaving 4 bases of the junction unmatched. This CDR3 is 13 amino acids long. Germline V CDR1 and CDR2: LNHDA, SQIVND (reference sequence). In nucleotides, the CDR3 is TGTGCCAGTAGTCCGGGACAGTTCTATGGCTACACCTTC. Translation: CASSPGQFYGYTF. The complete variable domain, with remaining parts taken from reference TRBV19 and TRBJ1-2, reads DGGITQSPKYLFRKEGQNVTLSCEQNLNHDAMYWYRQDPGQGLRLIYYSQIVNDFQKGDIAEGYSVSREKKESFPLTVTSAQKNPTAFYLCASSPGQFYGYTFGSGTRLTVV.

The rearrangement uses TRBV11-3 and TRBJ1-1; D might be TRBD1 (5 bases). Per germline, CDR1 SGHNT and CDR2 YENEEA. Trimming stripped 5 bases from V and 11 bases from J, with 21 bases between. The CDR3 is made up of 14 amino acids. The CDR3, as DNA: TGTGCCAGCAGCCCCGGGGGGGAAGAGCTTGAGGCTTTCTTT. As protein: CASSPGGEELEAFF.

The genes are TRBV11-2 and TRBJ2-5; D is undetermined. Germline V gives CDR1 SGHAT, CDR2 FQNNGV. The CDR3 runs to 11 residues. Trimming removed 2 bases at V and 2 bases at J, with 0 bases between. CDR3 DNA: TGTGCCAGCAGCTTACAAGAGACCCAGTACTTC. It translates to CASSLQETQYF.

V usage is TRBV28 and J usage is TRBJ2-1, with 7 bases identical to TRBD2. Trimming removed 5 bases from V and 4 bases from J; junction bases left unmatched: 14. This CDR3 contains 17 residues. Germline V gene data show CDR1 as MDHEN and CDR2 as SYDVKM. The CDR3 spells CASSLLQPSGQYNEQFF. Here the CDR3 DNA reads TGTGCCAGCAGTCTTCTACAGCCTAGCGGCCAATACAATGAGCAGTTCTTC.

This chain joins TRBV13 and TRBJ2-1; no reliable D call. Germline CDR1 reads PRHDT; CDR2 reads FYEKMQ (reference sequence). V shed 4 bases and J shed 6 bases, with 10 bases lying between them. The CDR3 is 13 residues long. CDR3 amino acids: CASSSTYRNEQFF. The DNA for the CDR3 is TGTGCCAGCAGCTCTACTTACCGCAATGAGCAGTTCTTC.

The rearrangement links TRBV2 to TRBJ2-7, with 16 bases identical to TRBD2. V shed 4 bases, J shed 6 bases, and the junction held 12 bases outside the gene matches. CDR3 size: 18 residues. The germline V gene has CDR1 SNHLY and CDR2 FYNNEI. The CDR3 DNA is TGTGCCAGCAGTGGGGCCGGGACTAGCGGGAGGGTTTCATCCGAGCAGTACTTC. Translation gives CASSGAGTSGRVSSEQYF.